Listed here are 17 T cell receptor beta chains from one sample, sequenced in a study of blood T cell repertoires in COVID-19. Assay: immunoSEQ multiplex PCR; the TCRdb copy retains only in-frame clones and omits some. There are roughly 250,000 clones in the sample; over 75% occur only once, and 2% to 2.5% lies in the top ten. Sequencing was carried out using peripheral blood. Receptors were obtained from a woman between 35 and 50 years old who had recovered from COVID-19.

Worth noting for this clone: Other DNA sequences in the same sample also yield this CDR3. V is TRBV19 and J is TRBJ2-1; 7 bases align to TRBD2. The trim removed 5 bases at V and 4 bases at J, leaving 5 bases unmatched. The CDR3 runs to 14 residues. The germline gives CDR1 LNHDA, CDR2 SQIVND (reference sequence). The CDR3 DNA follows: TGTGCCAGTAGTCCGGGACTATCATACAATGAGCAGTTCTTC. Its protein is CASSPGLSYNEQFF.

This rearrangement joins TRBV7-8 to TRBJ2-7, with TRBD2 matching 10 bases. CDR3 length equals 14 residues. Germline trimming cut 5 bases from V and 3 bases from J; bases unmatched to any gene: 4. CDR1 is SGHVS, CDR2 FQNEAQ, per germline. CDR3 protein: CASSLGTSDYEQYF. The CDR3 DNA reads as TGTGCCAGCAGCCTCGGGACTAGCGACTACGAGCAGTACTTC.

This clone has only one observation. The V gene is TRBV2, the J gene TRBJ2-4, with TRBD2 matching 7 bases. The CDR3 is made up of 15 amino acids. Unmatched junction bases numbered 4, after V lost 4 bases and J lost 1 base. Germline V gives CDR1 SNHLY, CDR2 FYNNEI. CDR3 DNA sequence: TGTGCCAGCAGTGTCCCGGGGGGTGCCAAAAACATTCAGTACTTC. This translates into CASSVPGGAKNIQYF.

The J gene is TRBJ2-7, the V gene TRBV27, with TRBD1 matching 7 bases. The CDR3 loop spans 14 amino acids. V was pared by 5 bases and J by 0 bases, with 4 bases of the junction left unmatched. Germline V gene data show CDR1 as MNHEY and CDR2 as SMNVEV (reference sequence). DNA of the CDR3: TGTGCCAGCAGTCCATACAGGGGCTCCTACGAGCAGTACTTC. Translated: CASSPYRGSYEQYF.

CDR3 bases: TGCAGCGTTGTCCCCATACTACTCTCCTACAATGAGCAGTTCTTC. It translates to CSVVPILLSYNEQFF. This chain links TRBV29-1 with TRBJ2-1; D remains ambiguous. Germline CDR1 SQVTM, CDR2 ANQGSEA. The V end was cut by 4 bases, the J end by 0 bases, with 13 bases between. CDR3 length: 15 residues.

V is TRBV18 and J is TRBJ1-2; 9 bases line up with TRBD1. Per the germline V gene, CDR1 is KGHSH and CDR2 is LQKENI. The CDR3 covers 14 residues. The V gene end was trimmed by 2 bases and the J gene end by 6 bases; junction bases not matched to a gene: 4. As DNA, the CDR3 is TGTGCCAGCTCACCAGCCCGGACAGGGGATGGCTACACCTTC. This codes for CASSPARTGDGYTF.

The chain combines TRBV18 with TRBJ2-5; D possibly corresponds to TRBD2 (5 bases). Germline V CDR1 and CDR2: KGHSH, LQKENI. V lost 0 bases, J lost 3 bases, and 11 bases lay in between. The CDR3 covers 15 residues. The CDR3 region is CASSPPSRAEETQYF. Here the CDR3 DNA reads TGTGCCAGCTCACCACCTTCGAGGGCAGAAGAGACCCAGTACTTC. Variable domain in full (rest from reference TRBV18 and TRBJ2-5): NAGVMQNPRHLVRRRGQEARLRCSPMKGHSHVYWYRQLPEEGLKFMVYLQKENIIDESGMPKERFSAEFPKEGPSILRIQQVVRGDSAAYFCASSPPSRAEETQYFGPGTRLLVL.

This clone was seen more than once but under ten times. The chain has TRBV27 and TRBJ2-6; D perhaps matches TRBD1 (6 bases). V lost 2 bases and J 0 bases, leaving 14 bases between the germline ends. Looked up from germline, CDR1 is MNHEY and CDR2 is SMNVEV (reference sequence). The CDR3 covers 18 residues. Here the CDR3 reads CASSLTRTVSSGANVLTF. CDR3 in DNA: TGTGCCAGCAGTTTAACGCGGACAGTCTCCTCTGGGGCCAACGTCCTGACTTTC.

The chain carries TRBV4-3 and TRBJ2-7, with 11 bases identical to TRBD2. This CDR3 is 15 amino acids long. CDR1 and CDR2 from the germline V gene are LGHNA and YSLEER. Trimming removed 4 bases from V and 2 bases from J; junction bases left unmatched: 4. The CDR3 spells CASSPDSGGAYEQYF. CDR3 DNA: TGCGCCAGCAGCCCGGATAGCGGGGGGGCCTACGAGCAGTACTTC.

The chain uses TRBV12-5 and TRBJ2-3; TRBD1 matches at 7 bases. J was trimmed by 6 bases and V by 3 bases; bases with no gene match: 12. This CDR3 spans 16 amino acids. Germline V lookup: CDR1 LGHNT, CDR2 FRNRAP. The CDR3: CASGFPGTEEVDTQYF. The CDR3 bases are TGTGCTAGTGGTTTCCCCGGGACAGAGGAGGTGGATACGCAGTATTTT.

The chain couples TRBV5-1 to TRBJ2-3; 8 bases agree with TRBD1. Germline assignment: CDR1 SGHRS and CDR2 YFSETQ. There are 13 residues in the CDR3. Losses at the gene ends were 7 bases for V and 4 bases for J; bases not matched to a gene: 5. The CDR3 DNA sequence: TGCGCCAGCCAGGGGGCGCGTGCAGATACGCAGTATTTT. It encodes CASQGARADTQYF.

About this clone: One end of the junction varies from germline; a read error may be responsible. V and J are TRBV11-2 and TRBJ2-1, with 10 bases lining up with TRBD2. The CDR3 contains 19 residues. Germline V gives CDR1 SGHAT, CDR2 FQNNGV. The CDR3 DNA reads as TGTGCCAGCAGCTTAGATCAGCTAGCGGGAGCTCTATCCTACACTGAGCAGTTCTTC. It codes for CASSLDQLAGALSYTEQFF. Looking up the rest from reference TRBV11-2 and TRBJ2-1 gives the full variable domain: EAGVAQSPRYKIIEKRQSVAFWCNPISGHATLYWYQQILGQGPKLLIQFQNNGVVDDSQLPKDRFSAERLKGVDSTLKIQPAKLEDSAVYLCASSLDQLAGALSYTEQFFGPGTRLTVL.

The rearrangement uses TRBV18 and TRBJ2-7; 7 nucleotides align to TRBD1. Per germline, CDR1 KGHSH and CDR2 LQKENI. The CDR3 is 15 amino acids. V dropped 3 bases and J dropped 5; count of bases not matched to a gene: 10. In nucleotides, the CDR3 is TGTGCCAGCTCACCCATAAGACAGGGTTTCAACGAGCAGTACTTC. Its protein is CASSPIRQGFNEQYF. Together with reference TRBV18 and TRBJ2-7, the CDR3 gives the full variable domain: NAGVMQNPRHLVRRRGQEARLRCSPMKGHSHVYWYRQLPEEGLKFMVYLQKENIIDESGMPKERFSAEFPKEGPSILRIQQVVRGDSAAYFCASSPIRQGFNEQYFGPGTRLTVT.

The chain links TRBV13 to TRBJ2-2; TRBD2 matches at 8 bases. This CDR3 comprises 16 residues. In germline, CDR1 is PRHDT, CDR2 FYEKMQ (reference sequence). The V segment lost 4 bases and the J segment 7 bases; nucleotides outside the gene matches: 11. CDR3 sequence: CASSSRLALDGGELFF. CDR3 sequence (DNA): TGTGCCAGCAGCTCGCGACTAGCGCTTGATGGCGGGGAGCTGTTTTTT.

The DNA of the CDR3 is TGTGCCAGCAGCAACCAGGGACAGGGAAACTATGGCTACACCTTC. It codes for CASSNQGQGNYGYTF. This sequence joins TRBV6-5 and TRBJ1-2; TRBD1 agrees at 9 bases. V lost 6 bases, J lost 2 bases, and 7 bases stayed unmatched. Germline CDR1 is MNHEY and CDR2 is SVGAGI. This CDR3 spans 15 amino acids.

The V gene is TRBV11-2, the J gene TRBJ2-6; 9 bases agree with TRBD2. Germline-derived CDR1 and CDR2 are SGHAT and FQNNGV. The length of the CDR3 is 18 residues. V gave up 6 bases and J gave up 4 bases; unmatched junction bases: 13. CDR3: CASRRTSDWPQGANVLTF. The DNA of the CDR3 is TGTGCCAGCAGAAGGACTAGCGACTGGCCTCAGGGGGCCAACGTCCTGACTTTC.

The CDR3 region has the DNA TGTGCCAGCAGTCCTGGAGCCTTTCGCGGGGTGGATGAGCAGTTCTTC. This encodes CASSPGAFRGVDEQFF. V usage is TRBV9 and J usage is TRBJ2-1; possibly TRBD2 for D (6 bases). The V end lost 5 bases, the J end lost 8 bases, and 23 bases lay between the germline ends. The CDR3 extends over 16 amino acids. CDR1 and CDR2 from the germline V gene are SGDLS and YYNGEE.